Here is one T cell receptor (beta chain) with its context. This sample stems from a study of cytomegalovirus exposure and HLA in healthy donors. Both 60 Vbeta primers and 13 Jbeta primers went into the PCR. Sequenced by immunoSEQ multiplex PCR; TCRdb stores in-frame clones only, minus some. The sample lists 100,000 to 120,000 clones, less than 85% occurring once. The CDR3 extends over 15 amino acids. Germline V gene data show CDR1 as SGDLS and CDR2 as YYNGEE. Germline trimming cut 3 bases from V and 2 bases from J; bases unmatched to any gene: 6. Sequenced sample: PBMCs. The J gene is TRBJ2-7, the V gene TRBV9; 9 nucleotides agree with TRBD2. The sequence derives from a young man in good health and CMV-seropositive. The CDR3: CASSASGGTTYEQYF. CDR3 bases: TGTGCCAGCAGCGCCAGCGGGGGGACCACCTACGAGCAGTACTTC.